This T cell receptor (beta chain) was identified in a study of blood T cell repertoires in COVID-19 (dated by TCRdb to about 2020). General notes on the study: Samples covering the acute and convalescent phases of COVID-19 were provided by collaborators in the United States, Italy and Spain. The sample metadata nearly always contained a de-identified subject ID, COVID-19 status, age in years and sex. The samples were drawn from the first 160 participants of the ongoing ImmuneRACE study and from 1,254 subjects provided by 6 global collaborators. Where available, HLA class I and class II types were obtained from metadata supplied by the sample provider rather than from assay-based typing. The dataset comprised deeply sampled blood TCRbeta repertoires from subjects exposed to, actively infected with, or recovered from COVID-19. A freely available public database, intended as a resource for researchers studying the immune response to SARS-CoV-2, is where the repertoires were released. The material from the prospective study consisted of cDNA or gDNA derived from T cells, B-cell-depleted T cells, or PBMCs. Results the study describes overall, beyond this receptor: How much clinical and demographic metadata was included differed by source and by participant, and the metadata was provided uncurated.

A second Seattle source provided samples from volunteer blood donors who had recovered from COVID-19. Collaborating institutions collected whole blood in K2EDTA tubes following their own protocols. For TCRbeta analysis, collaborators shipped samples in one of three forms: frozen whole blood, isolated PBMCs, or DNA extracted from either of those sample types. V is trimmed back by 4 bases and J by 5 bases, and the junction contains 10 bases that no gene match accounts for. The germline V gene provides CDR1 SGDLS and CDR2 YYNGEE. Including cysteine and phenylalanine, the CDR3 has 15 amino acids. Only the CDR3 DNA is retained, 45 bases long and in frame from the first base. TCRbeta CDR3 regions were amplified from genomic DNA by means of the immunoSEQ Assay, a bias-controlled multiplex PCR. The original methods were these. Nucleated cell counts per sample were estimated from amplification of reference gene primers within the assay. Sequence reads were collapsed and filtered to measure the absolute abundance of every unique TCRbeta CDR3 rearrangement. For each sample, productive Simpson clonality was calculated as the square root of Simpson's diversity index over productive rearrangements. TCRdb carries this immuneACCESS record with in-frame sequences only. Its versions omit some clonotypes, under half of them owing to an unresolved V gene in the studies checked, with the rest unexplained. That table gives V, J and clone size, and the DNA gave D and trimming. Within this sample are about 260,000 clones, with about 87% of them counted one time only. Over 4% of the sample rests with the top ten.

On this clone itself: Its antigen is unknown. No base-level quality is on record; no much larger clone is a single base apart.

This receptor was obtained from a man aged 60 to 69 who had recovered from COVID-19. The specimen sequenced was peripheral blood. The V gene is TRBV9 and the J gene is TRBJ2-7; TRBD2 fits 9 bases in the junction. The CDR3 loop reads CASSTGTSNTHEQYF. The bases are TGTGCCAGCAGCACCGGGACTAGCAATACCCACGAGCAGTACTTC.